The entry below gives a single TCR beta chain sequence along with its context. Clones were read by immunoSEQ multiplex PCR, and TCRdb kept only the in-frame ones, dropping some. The sample contains some 25,000 clones, under 80% of which appear only once. The sample belongs to a study of OX40 agonist ivuxolimab in advanced cancers. The CDR3 has 15 amino acids. J lost 3 bases, V lost 0 bases, and 3 bases had no gene match. Germline V gives CDR1 SGDLS, CDR2 YYNGEE. This sequence was found in an adult with an advanced solid tumor such as melanoma, head and neck, liver or kidney cancer. The chain recombines TRBV9 with TRBJ2-7, with TRBD2 matching over 10 bases. The material sequenced was CD4+ or CD8+ T cells sorted from blood, taken in a trial of the OX40 agonist ivuxolimab. CDR3 region: CASSVGASGSYEQYF. CDR3 in DNA: TGTGCCAGCAGCGTAGGTGCTAGCGGGAGCTACGAGCAGTACTTC. Filled out from reference TRBV9 and TRBJ2-7, the complete variable domain reads DSGVTQTPKHLITATGQRVTLRCSPRSGDLSVYWYQQSLDQGLQFLIQYYNGEERAKGNILERFSAQQFPDLHSELNLSSLELGDSALYFCASSVGASGSYEQYFGPGTRLTVT.